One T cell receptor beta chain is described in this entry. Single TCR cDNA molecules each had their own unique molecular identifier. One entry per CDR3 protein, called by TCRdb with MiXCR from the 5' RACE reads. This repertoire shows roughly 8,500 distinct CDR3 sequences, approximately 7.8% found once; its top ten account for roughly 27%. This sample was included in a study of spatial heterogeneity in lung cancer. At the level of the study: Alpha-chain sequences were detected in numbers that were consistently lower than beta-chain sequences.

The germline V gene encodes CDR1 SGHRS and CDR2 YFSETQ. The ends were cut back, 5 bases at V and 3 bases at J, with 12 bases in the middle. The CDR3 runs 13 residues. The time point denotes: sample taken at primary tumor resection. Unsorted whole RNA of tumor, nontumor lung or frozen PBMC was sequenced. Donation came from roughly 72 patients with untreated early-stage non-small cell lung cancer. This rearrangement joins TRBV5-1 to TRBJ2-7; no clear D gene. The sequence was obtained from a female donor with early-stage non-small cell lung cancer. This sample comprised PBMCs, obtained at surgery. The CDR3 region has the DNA TGCGCCAGCAGGGATTACGATCACTACGAGCAGTACTTC. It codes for CASRDYDHYEQYF.